The present T cell receptor (beta chain) was sequenced within a study of T cells in tuberculosis. Broader study findings: Shorter CDR3-alpha in active tuberculosis partly drove smaller distances.

TCRdb's copy holds only in-frame clones and misses some; the assay was immunoSEQ multiplex PCR. The sample has around 35,000 clones; about 93% are singletons. With respect to this clone: Its target is unknown.

The TCR was taken from a donor between 10 and 35 years old with latent tuberculosis or without tuberculosis infection. Sequences were obtained from PBMCs.

CDR3 loop: CASSSHRSTNEKLFF. CDR3 coding DNA: TGTGCCAGCAGTAGCCACAGGTCAACTAATGAAAAACTGTTTTTT. The chain combines TRBV25-1 with TRBJ1-4; tentatively, D is TRBD1 (5 bases). This CDR3 contains 15 residues. Germline CDR1 MGHDK, CDR2 SYGVNS. Trimming removed 5 bases from V and 0 bases from J, with 10 bases in between.